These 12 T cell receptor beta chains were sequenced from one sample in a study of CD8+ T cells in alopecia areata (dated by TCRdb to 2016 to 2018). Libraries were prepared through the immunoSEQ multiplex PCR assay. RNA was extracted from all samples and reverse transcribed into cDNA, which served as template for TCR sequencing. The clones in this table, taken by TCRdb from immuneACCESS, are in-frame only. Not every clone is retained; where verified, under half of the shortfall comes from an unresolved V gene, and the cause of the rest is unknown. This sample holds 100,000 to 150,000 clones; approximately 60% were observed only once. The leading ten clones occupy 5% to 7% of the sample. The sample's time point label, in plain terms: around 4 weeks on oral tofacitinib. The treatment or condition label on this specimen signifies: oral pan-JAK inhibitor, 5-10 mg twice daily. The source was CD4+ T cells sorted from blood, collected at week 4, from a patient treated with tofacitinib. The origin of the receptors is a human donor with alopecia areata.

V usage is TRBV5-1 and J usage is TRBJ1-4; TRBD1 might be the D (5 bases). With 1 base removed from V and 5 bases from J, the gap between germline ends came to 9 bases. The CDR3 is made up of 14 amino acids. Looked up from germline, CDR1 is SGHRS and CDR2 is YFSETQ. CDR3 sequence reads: CASSLWSGNEKLFF. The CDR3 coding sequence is TGCGCCAGCAGCTTGTGGTCAGGGAATGAAAAACTGTTTTTT.

CDR3 sequence reads: CASSPGGGTNYGYTF. The DNA of the CDR3 is TGTGCCAGCAGCCCGGGAGGGGGAACTAACTATGGCTACACCTTC. V and J are TRBV7-2 and TRBJ1-2, with D maybe TRBD1 (6 bases). The CDR3 runs to 15 residues. The germline V gene encodes CDR1 SGHTA and CDR2 FQGNSA. V was pared by 5 bases and J by 0 bases, with 13 bases between. Full variable domain (missing parts from reference TRBV7-2 and TRBJ1-2): GAGVSQSPSNKVTEKGKDVELRCDPISGHTALYWYRQSLGQGLEFLIYFQGNSAPDKSGLPSDRFSAERTGGSVSTLTIQRTQQEDSAVYLCASSPGGGTNYGYTFGSGTRLTVV.

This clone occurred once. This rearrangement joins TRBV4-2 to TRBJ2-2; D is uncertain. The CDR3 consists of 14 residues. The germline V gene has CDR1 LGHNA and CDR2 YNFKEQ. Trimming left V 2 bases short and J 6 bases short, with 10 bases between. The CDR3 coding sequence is TGTGCCAGCAGCCAACCCGAGGCGCCCGGGGAGCTGTTTTTT. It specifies CASSQPEAPGELFF.

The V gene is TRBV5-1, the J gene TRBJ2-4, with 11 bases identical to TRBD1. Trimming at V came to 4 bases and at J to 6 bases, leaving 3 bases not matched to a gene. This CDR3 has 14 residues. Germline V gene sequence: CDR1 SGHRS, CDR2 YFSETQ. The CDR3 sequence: CASSPGQGGNIQYF. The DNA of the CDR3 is TGCGCCAGCAGCCCGGGACAGGGGGGAAACATTCAGTACTTC.

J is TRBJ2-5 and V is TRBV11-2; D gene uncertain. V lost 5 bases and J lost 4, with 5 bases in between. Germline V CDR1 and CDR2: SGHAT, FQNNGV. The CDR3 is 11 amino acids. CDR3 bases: TGTGCCAGCAGCCCCCTAGAGACCCAGTACTTC. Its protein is CASSPLETQYF.

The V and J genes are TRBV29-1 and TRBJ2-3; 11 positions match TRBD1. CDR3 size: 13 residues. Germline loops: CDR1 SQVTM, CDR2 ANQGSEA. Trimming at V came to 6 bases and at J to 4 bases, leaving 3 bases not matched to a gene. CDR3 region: CSVGQGAADTQYF. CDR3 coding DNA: TGCAGCGTCGGACAGGGGGCCGCAGATACGCAGTATTTT.

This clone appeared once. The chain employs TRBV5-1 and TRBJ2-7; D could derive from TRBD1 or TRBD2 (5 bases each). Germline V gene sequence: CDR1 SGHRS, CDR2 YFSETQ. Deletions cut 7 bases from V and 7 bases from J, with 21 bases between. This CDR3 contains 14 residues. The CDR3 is CASFSGTPPGEQYF. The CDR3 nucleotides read TGCGCCAGCTTCTCCGGGACCCCTCCGGGGGAGCAGTACTTC. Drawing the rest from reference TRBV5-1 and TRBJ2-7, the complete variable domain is KAGVTQTPRYLIKTRGQQVTLSCSPISGHRSVSWYQQTPGQGLQFLFEYFSETQRNKGNFPGRFSGRQFSNSRSEMNVSTLELGDSALYLCASFSGTPPGEQYFGPGTRLTVT.

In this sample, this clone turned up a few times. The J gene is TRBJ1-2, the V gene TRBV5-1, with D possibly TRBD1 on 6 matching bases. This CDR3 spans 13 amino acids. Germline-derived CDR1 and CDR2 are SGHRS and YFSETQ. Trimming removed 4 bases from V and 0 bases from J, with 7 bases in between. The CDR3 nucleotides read TGCGCCAGCAGCCGGGACACTAACTATGGCTACACCTTC. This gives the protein CASSRDTNYGYTF.

CDR3 bases: TGTGCCAGCAGCATCGCGTCACACCCTGAAGCTTTCTTT. Protein: CASSIASHPEAFF. The chain has TRBV7-9 and TRBJ1-1; D unresolved. V lost 5 bases and J 6 bases, leaving 13 bases between the germline ends. Germline V gives CDR1 SEHNR, CDR2 FQNEAQ (reference sequence). This CDR3 region has 13 residues. Looking up the rest from reference TRBV7-9 and TRBJ1-1 gives the full variable domain: DTGVSQNPRHKITKRGQNVTFRCDPISEHNRLYWYRQTLGQGPEFLTYFQNEAQLEKSRLLSDRFSAERPKGSFSTLEIQRTEQGDSAMYLCASSIASHPEAFFGQGTRLTVV.

In DNA form, the CDR3 reads TGTGCCAGCACCGGACTAGCGGGGCAAAACATTCAGTACTTC. The encoded protein is CASTGLAGQNIQYF. The chain joins TRBV6-5 to TRBJ2-4; 12 bases fit TRBD2. Per the germline V gene, CDR1 is MNHEY and CDR2 is SVGAGI. V lost 7 bases and J lost 5; bases outside the gene matches: 3. The CDR3 spans 14 residues.

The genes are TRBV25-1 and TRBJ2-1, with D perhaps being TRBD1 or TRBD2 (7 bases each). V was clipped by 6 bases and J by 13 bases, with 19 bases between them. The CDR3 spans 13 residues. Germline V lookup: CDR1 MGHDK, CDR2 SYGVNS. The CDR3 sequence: CASSARGGSAQFF. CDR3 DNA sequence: TGTGCCAGCAGCGCCAGGGGGGGGAGTGCTCAGTTCTTC. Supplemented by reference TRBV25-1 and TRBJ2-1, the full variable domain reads EADIYQTPRYLVIGTGKKITLECSQTMGHDKMYWYQQDPGMELHLIHYSYGVNSTEKGDLSSESTVSRIRTEHFPLTLESARPSHTSQYLCASSARGGSAQFFGPGTRLTVL.

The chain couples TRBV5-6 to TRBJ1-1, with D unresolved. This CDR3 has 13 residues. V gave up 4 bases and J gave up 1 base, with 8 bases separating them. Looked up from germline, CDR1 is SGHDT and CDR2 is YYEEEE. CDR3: CASSAPRNTEAFF. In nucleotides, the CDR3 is TGTGCCAGCAGCGCCCCTAGGAACACTGAAGCTTTCTTT.